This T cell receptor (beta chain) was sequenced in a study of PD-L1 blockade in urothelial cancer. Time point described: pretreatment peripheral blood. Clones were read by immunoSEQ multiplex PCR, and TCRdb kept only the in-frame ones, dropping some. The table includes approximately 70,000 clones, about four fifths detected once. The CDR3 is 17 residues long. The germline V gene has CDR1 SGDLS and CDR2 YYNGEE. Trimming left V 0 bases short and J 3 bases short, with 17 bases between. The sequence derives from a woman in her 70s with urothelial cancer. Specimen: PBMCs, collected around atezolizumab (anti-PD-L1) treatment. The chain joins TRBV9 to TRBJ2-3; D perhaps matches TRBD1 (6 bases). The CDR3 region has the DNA TGTGCCAGCAGCGTAGGAGCCCACAGGCAGGGGACAGATACGCAGTATTTT. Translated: CASSVGAHRQGTDTQYF. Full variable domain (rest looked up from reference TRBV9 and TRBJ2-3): DSGVTQTPKHLITATGQRVTLRCSPRSGDLSVYWYQQSLDQGLQFLIQYYNGEERAKGNILERFSAQQFPDLHSELNLSSLELGDSALYFCASSVGAHRQGTDTQYFGPGTRLTVL.